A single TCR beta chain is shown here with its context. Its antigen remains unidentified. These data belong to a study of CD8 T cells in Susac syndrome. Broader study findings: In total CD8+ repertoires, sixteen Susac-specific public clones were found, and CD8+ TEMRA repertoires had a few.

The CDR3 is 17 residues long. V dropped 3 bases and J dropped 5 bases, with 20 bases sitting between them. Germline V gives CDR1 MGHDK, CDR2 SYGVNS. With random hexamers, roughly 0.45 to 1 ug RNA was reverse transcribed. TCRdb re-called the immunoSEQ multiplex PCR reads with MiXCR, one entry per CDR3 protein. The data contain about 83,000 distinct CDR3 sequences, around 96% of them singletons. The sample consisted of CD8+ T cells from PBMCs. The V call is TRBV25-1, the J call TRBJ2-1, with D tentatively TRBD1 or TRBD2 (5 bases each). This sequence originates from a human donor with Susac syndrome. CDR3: CASSDPGTATTDNEQFF. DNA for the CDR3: TGTGCCAGCAGTGACCCCGGGACGGCGACCACTGACAATGAGCAGTTCTTC.